The next 9 T cell receptor beta chains were all read from a single sample in a study of a mutant IDH1 vaccine in newly diagnosed glioma. This sample's time point: week 47, end of study. What each vaccine dose contained was 300 ug of mutant IDH1 20-mer peptide, accompanied by topical imiquimod. Their cognate antigens are unknown. Only in-frame clones appear in the TCRdb table, and some are missing; sequencing was by immunoSEQ multiplex PCR. Here the sample spans about 94,000 clones, about 90% being singletons. The material was PBMCs, obtained from a glioma patient whose treatment included an IDH1 peptide vaccine. Receptor source: a woman between 50 and 59 years old with glioma.

This sequence joins TRBV9 and TRBJ2-5; maybe TRBD1 (6 bases). The CDR3 consists of 14 residues. Trimming left V 0 bases short and J 2 bases short, with 8 bases between. The germline V gene encodes CDR1 SGDLS and CDR2 YYNGEE. In DNA, the CDR3 is TGTGCCAGCAGCGTAGGACAGGCGCAAGAGACCCAGTACTTC. It specifies CASSVGQAQETQYF.

The chain links TRBV6-5 to TRBJ2-1; TRBD1 is a possible D gene (6 bases). Germline loops: CDR1 MNHEY, CDR2 SVGAGI. There are 15 residues in the CDR3. Between the trimmed V and J ends, which lost 2 bases and 4 bases, there was a span of 12 bases. CDR3 coding DNA: TGTGCCAGCAGTTACCGGGACATATCGTACAATGAGCAGTTCTTC. It is translated as CASSYRDISYNEQFF.

The chain couples TRBV5-4 to TRBJ2-1, with TRBD2 as a possible D gene (5 bases). There are 15 residues in the CDR3. V lost 0 bases and J 4 bases, leaving 11 bases between the germline ends. Germline CDR1 SGHNT, CDR2 YYREEE (reference sequence). CDR3 in DNA: TGTGCCAGCAGCTTGGCCGCGACTACATACAATGAGCAGTTCTTC. This gives the protein CASSLAATTYNEQFF.

The V call is TRBV30, the J call TRBJ2-5; 8 bases match TRBD2. This CDR3 is 14 amino acids long. Germline loops: CDR1 GTSNPN, CDR2 SVGIG (reference sequence). V lost 2 bases and J lost 5; bases outside the gene matches: 7. The CDR3 spells CAWSLGLARETQYF. The CDR3 DNA is TGTGCCTGGAGTCTCGGACTAGCTAGGGAGACCCAGTACTTC.

This rearrangement joins TRBV7-9 to TRBJ1-5; D is ambiguous. Germline assignment: CDR1 SEHNR and CDR2 FQNEAQ (reference sequence). This CDR3 is built from 15 residues. Trimming took off 7 bases at V and 7 bases at J, with 20 bases between the two ends. This CDR3 is CASTSGSLSSQPQHF. DNA for the CDR3: TGTGCCAGCACCTCGGGCTCCTTGTCTTCCCAGCCCCAGCATTTT. Full variable domain (rest looked up from reference TRBV7-9 and TRBJ1-5): DTGVSQNPRHKITKRGQNVTFRCDPISEHNRLYWYRQTLGQGPEFLTYFQNEAQLEKSRLLSDRFSAERPKGSFSTLEIQRTEQGDSAMYLCASTSGSLSSQPQHFGDGTRLSIL.

This chain uses TRBV6-5 with TRBJ2-3; D not resolved. The V and J ends lost 4 bases and 0 bases respectively, with 11 bases between them. The germline CDR1 and CDR2 sequences are MNHEY and SVGAGI. This CDR3 comprises 15 residues. CDR3 sequence reads: CASSFIDGSTDTQYF. DNA of the CDR3: TGTGCCAGCAGTTTCATCGACGGGAGCACAGATACGCAGTATTTT.

This chain uses TRBV6-5 with TRBJ1-2, with D perhaps TRBD1 (5 bases). This CDR3 is 15 amino acids long. The V end was cut by 8 bases, the J end by 4 bases, with 20 bases between. Germline V gives CDR1 MNHEY, CDR2 SVGAGI. CDR3 in amino acids: CASLRADTGIYGYTF. CDR3 nucleotides: TGTGCCAGCTTGCGGGCTGACACAGGAATCTATGGCTACACCTTC.

This rearrangement joins TRBV5-4 to TRBJ1-5; D not certain. There are 13 residues in the CDR3. Trimming stripped 0 bases from V and 0 bases from J, with 1 base between. In germline, CDR1 is SGHNT, CDR2 YYREEE (reference sequence). The CDR3 region is CASSLDSNQPQHF. For the CDR3, the DNA is TGTGCCAGCAGCTTGGATAGCAATCAGCCCCAGCATTTT.

V gene TRBV29-1 combines with J gene TRBJ2-2; D gene unclear. Looked up from germline, CDR1 is SQVTM and CDR2 is ANQGSEA. Trimming took off 3 bases at V and 4 bases at J, with 3 bases between the two ends. The CDR3 runs to 11 residues. The CDR3 spells CSVDSTGELFF. CDR3 DNA sequence: TGCAGCGTTGACAGCACCGGGGAGCTGTTTTTT.